This T cell receptor (beta chain) was observed in a study of cytomegalovirus exposure and HLA in healthy donors. As for the study in general: T cells numbering around 180 million yielded some 100 million unique TCR beta sequences in an earlier analysis.

Study-wide points: The study designated some 180 TCR beta chains cytomegalovirus-associated.

Germline V gene sequence: CDR1 MGHDK, CDR2 SYGVNS. The CDR3 length is 15 residues. Trimming took off 8 bases at V and 0 bases at J, with 17 bases between the two ends. On this clone: Its target is unknown.

PCR involved 60 Vbeta and 13 Jbeta primers. The method was immunoSEQ multiplex PCR; TCRdb's version includes in-frame clones alone and lacks a portion of them. Here the sample spans around 160,000 clones, approximately 82% being singletons. This clonotype was sampled from a male donor in good health and CMV-seronegative. The material sequenced was PBMCs. This chain links TRBV25-1 with TRBJ2-7, with TRBD1 as a possible D gene (6 bases). The CDR3 is CASGLTGRGSYEQYF. CDR3 DNA: TGTGCCAGCGGCCTTACAGGGCGAGGCTCCTACGAGCAGTACTTC.